Following are 32 T cell receptor beta chains from one sample sequenced in a study of Tregs in tolerant kidney transplant recipients. Using immunoSEQ multiplex PCR, the repertoire was profiled, and TCRdb retains in-frame clones only, with some absent. The repertoire table contains about 16,000 clones. The nonmyeloablative bone marrow transplants came from related graft donors, with transient mixed chimerism. The material sequenced was CD4+ T cells from blood (PBMCs), taken 12 months after the transplant. The receptors derive from a human patient who received a combined kidney and bone marrow transplant. Some T cells could come from the graft donor.

About this clone: From the germline J gene comes the end of the CDR3, since the read stops 3 residues before it. The V call is TRBV7-8, the J call TRBJ2-5; 10 bases are a match to TRBD2. The CDR3 has 14 amino acids. Germline lookup yields CDR1 SGHVS and CDR2 FQNEAQ. J lost 3 bases, V lost 5 bases, and 3 bases had no gene match. The CDR3 region is CASSPGLAEETQYF. Incomplete CDR3 DNA: TGTGCCAGCAGCCCCGGACTAGCGGAAGAGACC. Variable domain in full (rest from reference TRBV7-8 and TRBJ2-5): GAGVSQSPRYKVAKRGQDVALRCDPISGHVSLFWYQQALGQGPEFLTYFQNEAQLDKSGLPSDRFFAERPEGSVSTLKIQRTQQEDSAVYLCASSPGLAEETQYFGPGTRLLVL.

A note on this clone: The read falls 3 residues short of the CDR3 end, and the missing part is taken from the germline J gene. The chain links TRBV5-1 to TRBJ2-2, with D possibly TRBD1 on 6 matching bases. CDR3 length: 14 amino acids. Trimming left V 4 bases short and J 2 bases short, with 9 bases between. CDR1 is SGHRS, CDR2 YFSETQ, per germline. CDR3 protein: CASSRGQNTGELFF. The covered CDR3 bases are TGCGCCAGCAGCCGGGGACAAAACACCGGGGAG.

For this clone: The read terminates 3 residues before the CDR3 end, so the remaining end is supplied by the germline J gene. The rearrangement uses TRBV30 and TRBJ2-3; no reliable D call. The V gene's germline CDR1 is GTSNPN and CDR2 SVGIG (reference sequence). The V and J ends lost 0 bases and 2 bases respectively, with 9 bases between them. This CDR3 is built from 14 residues. This chain's CDR3 is CAWSVRTYTDTQYF. The DNA read from the CDR3 is TGTGCCTGGAGTGTACGAACTTACACAGATACG.

CDR3 DNA, as far as it was read: TGTGCCAGCTCACGTGGGACACTTTATAACTATGGC. Its translation: CASSRGTLYNYG. The full CDR3 protein reads CASSRGTLYNYGYTF. The chain uses TRBV18 and TRBJ1-2, with D possibly being TRBD1 (6 bases). The read comes to an end 3 residues before the CDR3 does, leaving the germline J gene to fill in the end. The CDR3 has 15 residues. Germline V lookup: CDR1 KGHSH, CDR2 LQKENI. Trimming pared 4 bases from V and 1 base from J, leaving 13 bases between.

The CDR3 bases that were read are TGTGCCACCCGACAGGGGGAGACC. It yields the protein CATRQGET. The whole CDR3 is CATRQGETQYF. V gene TRBV10-3 combines with J gene TRBJ2-5, with TRBD1 matching over 8 bases. The CDR3 end falls 3 residues outside the read, so it is completed with the germline J gene. The V gene end was trimmed by 10 bases and the J gene end by 5 bases; junction bases not matched to a gene: 3. Germline CDR1 is ENHRY and CDR2 is SYGVKD. The CDR3 spans 11 residues.

About this clone itself: The read stops 3 residues short of the end of the CDR3; the missing end is completed from the germline J gene. V gene TRBV5-1 combines with J gene TRBJ2-3; D is ambiguous. This CDR3 spans 11 amino acids. CDR1 is SGHRS, CDR2 YFSETQ, per germline. Trimming took 2 bases from V and 5 from J, leaving 3 bases between them. Partial CDR3 DNA: TGCGCCAGCAGCTTCTTAGATACG. Translation gives CASSFLDT. The full-length CDR3 reads as CASSFLDTQYF. The full variable domain, rest sourced from reference TRBV5-1 and TRBJ2-3, is KAGVTQTPRYLIKTRGQQVTLSCSPISGHRSVSWYQQTPGQGLQFLFEYFSETQRNKGNFPGRFSGRQFSNSRSEMNVSTLELGDSALYLCASSFLDTQYFGPGTRLTVL.

As for this clone: Sequencing ends 3 residues short of the CDR3 end; the germline J gene provides the rest. The gene calls are TRBV5-1 and TRBJ2-2; 12 positions agree with TRBD2. The CDR3 sequence is 15 residues long. With V trimmed by 6 bases and J by 5 bases, 5 bases remained unmatched. Germline CDR1 is SGHRS and CDR2 is YFSETQ. CDR3 loop: CASTQLAGGTGELFF. The sequenced part of the CDR3 DNA is TGCGCCAGCACCCAACTAGCGGGAGGAACCGGGGAG.

The CDR3 sequence: CASRLAGKGPYEQYF. The CDR3 DNA, read in part, is TGTGCCAGCAGACTAGCGGGAAAGGGCCCCTACGAG. The chain joins TRBV2 to TRBJ2-7; 10 bases match TRBD2. The read ends 3 residues before the CDR3 terminus; that terminus is restored from the germline J gene. J lost 2 bases, V lost 6 bases, and 7 bases had no gene match. Germline V gene data show CDR1 as SNHLY and CDR2 as FYNNEI. CDR3 size: 15 residues.

As for this clone: The sequence runs out 3 residues before the end of the CDR3; the remainder is reconstructed from the germline J gene. The chain joins TRBV9 to TRBJ2-1; D is unresolved. The germline V gene has CDR1 SGDLS and CDR2 YYNGEE. CDR3 size: 16 residues. The germline V and J ends were trimmed by 0 bases and 7 bases, with 17 bases remaining between them. CDR3 residues: CASSVAGTAAGNEQFF. The DNA read from the CDR3 is TGTGCCAGCAGCGTAGCCGGCACCGCGGCTGGGAATGAG.

About this clone: The CDR3 end falls 3 residues outside the read, so it is completed with the germline J gene. The chain employs TRBV23-1 and TRBJ1-4, with D uncertain. TRBV23-1 is sorted into the ORF group, with uncertain function. The CDR3 has 11 amino acids. V shed 7 bases and J shed 5 bases, with 5 bases lying between them. The CDR3 protein is CASTGNEKLFF. The CDR3 DNA, read in part, is TGCGCCAGCACCGGGAATGAAAAA.

Measured by frequency, this clone is medium-sized (0.01 to 0.1%). The DNA ends 3 residues before the CDR3 does, and the rest of the CDR3 is filled in from the germline J gene. This rearrangement joins TRBV7-3 to TRBJ2-3; 12 bases are a match to TRBD2. V was pared by 3 bases and J by 4 bases, with 8 bases of the junction left unmatched. CDR1 SGHTA and CDR2 FQGTGA come from the germline V gene. The CDR3 extends over 17 amino acids. CDR3 region: CASSLGLAGGMADTQYF. The CDR3 bases that were read are TGTGCCAGCAGCTTGGGGCTAGCGGGAGGGATGGCAGATACG.

This clone is classed as medium-sized (0.01 to 0.1%) by frequency. Read sequence stops 3 residues before the CDR3 end, and the germline J gene provides the missing end. The chain has TRBV5-1 and TRBJ2-2; 10 nucleotides match TRBD2. After removal of 4 bases from V and 6 bases from J, the junction contained 9 bases not matched to a gene. Per germline, CDR1 SGHRS and CDR2 YFSETQ. The CDR3 runs 16 residues. The covered CDR3 bases are TGCGCCAGCAGCCCCCCGGGACTAGCGATGGCCGGGGAG. Its translation is CASSPPGLAMAGE. The whole CDR3 protein is CASSPPGLAMAGELFF. Combining the CDR3 with reference TRBV5-1 and TRBJ2-2 gives the whole variable domain KAGVTQTPRYLIKTRGQQVTLSCSPISGHRSVSWYQQTPGQGLQFLFEYFSETQRNKGNFPGRFSGRQFSNSRSEMNVSTLELGDSALYLCASSPPGLAMAGELFFGEGSRLTVL.

With respect to this clone: The missing CDR3 end, 3 residues past where the read stops, is filled in from the germline J gene. The rearrangement uses TRBV20-1 and TRBJ2-7; 7 bases are a match to TRBD1. With V trimmed by 0 bases and J by 2 bases, 4 bases remained unmatched. This CDR3 region has 14 residues. Germline values: CDR1 DFQATT, CDR2 SNEGSKA (reference sequence). CDR3: CSARDWGQPYEQYF. CDR3 bases read: TGCAGTGCTAGAGATTGGGGACAGCCCTACGAG.

On this clone: The CDR3 end falls 3 residues outside the read, so it is completed with the germline J gene. The chain employs TRBV23-1 and TRBJ2-4, with TRBD1 as a possible D gene (6 bases). TRBV23-1 counts as an open reading frame of uncertain function. Trimming stripped 6 bases from V and 2 bases from J, with 26 bases between. The CDR3 totals 19 residues. CDR3 DNA (partial): TGCGCCAGCAGACTCCCTCTAGGGGTGGGGGCGCCCCCCAAAAACATT. This gives the protein CASRLPLGVGAPPKNI. The entire CDR3 protein reads CASRLPLGVGAPPKNIQYF.

For this clone: The read terminates 3 residues ahead of where the CDR3 ends, so the germline J gene completes it. The chain carries TRBV5-1 and TRBJ2-2; the match to TRBD1 covers 9 bases. Germline V CDR1 and CDR2: SGHRS, YFSETQ. The CDR3 totals 16 residues. Trimming cost V 4 bases and J 4 bases; bases outside gene matches: 8. Here the CDR3 reads CASSPGQGFTTGELFF. The CDR3 DNA, read in part, is TGCGCCAGCAGCCCGGGACAGGGATTCACCACCGGGGAG.

In regard to this clone: The CDR3 extends 3 residues past the end of the read, so its final part is completed from the germline J gene. This sequence joins TRBV20-1 and TRBJ2-3; 10 positions match TRBD2. This CDR3 has 13 amino acids. Per the germline V gene, CDR1 is DFQATT and CDR2 is SNEGSKA (reference sequence). J gave up 4 bases and V 7 bases, and 5 bases lay outside the gene matches. The CDR3 protein is CSVLAGDSDTQYF. CDR3 DNA, as far as it was read: TGCAGTGTCCTAGCGGGAGACTCAGATACG.

Concerning this clone itself: The CDR3 is cut off 3 residues early in the read; its end comes from the germline J gene. The V call is TRBV5-1, the J call TRBJ1-2, with 7 bases that match TRBD1. Trimming took 3 bases from V and 1 from J; bases not matched to a gene: 6. The CDR3 spans 15 residues. Germline lookup yields CDR1 SGHRS and CDR2 YFSETQ. This CDR3 is CASSSGGLGNYGYTF. CDR3 DNA (partial): TGCGCCAGCAGCTCAGGGGGGCTGGGTAACTATGGC.

On this clone itself: The observed sequence ends 3 residues before the CDR3 terminus, with the missing tail filled in from the germline J gene. The chain couples TRBV19 to TRBJ1-6; no reliable D call. Trimming left V 5 bases short and J 0 bases short, with 11 bases between. Germline CDR1 is LNHDA and CDR2 is SQIVND (reference sequence). CDR3 length: 16 amino acids. The CDR3 loop reads CASSPSRGSYNSPLHF. CDR3 bases read: TGTGCCAGTAGTCCCTCGCGGGGCTCCTATAATTCACCC. The full variable domain, completed using reference TRBV19 and TRBJ1-6, is DGGITQSPKYLFRKEGQNVTLSCEQNLNHDAMYWYRQDPGQGLRLIYYSQIVNDFQKGDIAEGYSVSREKKESFPLTVTSAQKNPTAFYLCASSPSRGSYNSPLHFGNGTRLTVT.

In the case of this clone: The read terminates 3 residues before the CDR3 end, so the remaining end is supplied by the germline J gene. The rearrangement links TRBV6-1 to TRBJ1-1, with D possibly matching TRBD1 (6 bases). The CDR3 has 14 residues. CDR1 is MNHNS, CDR2 SASEGT, per germline. V lost 1 base to trimming and J lost 4 bases, with 10 bases between them. CDR3 protein: CASSEGYRVTEAFF. The DNA read from the CDR3 is TGTGCCAGCAGTGAAGGGTACAGGGTCACTGAA.

As to this clone: The read falls 3 residues short of the CDR3 end, and the missing part is taken from the germline J gene. The rearrangement joins TRBV23-1 to TRBJ2-5; tentative D call: TRBD1 (6 bases). TRBV23-1 belongs to the ORF category, with a function that is uncertain. This CDR3 is built from 17 residues. V lost 1 base, J lost 4 bases, and 19 bases lay in between. The CDR3 DNA, read in part, is TGCGCCAGCAGTCAATTCGTTCACAGGGCTTCGGCAGAGACC. The encoded protein is CASSQFVHRASAET. The full CDR3 protein reads CASSQFVHRASAETQYF.

This clone is called medium-sized based on its frequency. The read halts 3 residues ahead of the CDR3 end, with the missing end drawn from the germline J gene. This same CDR3 is encoded by further DNA sequences in the sample. J is TRBJ1-1 and V is TRBV5-1, with D tentatively TRBD1 (6 bases). The CDR3 is made up of 14 amino acids. CDR1 and CDR2 from the germline V gene are SGHRS and YFSETQ. V dropped 3 bases and J dropped 1 base, with 10 bases sitting between them. The CDR3 sequence is CASSSGQPNTEAFF. Incomplete CDR3 DNA: TGCGCCAGCAGCTCGGGACAACCGAACACTGAA.

Concerning this clone itself: The CDR3 end is not reached by the read, which stops 3 residues before it; the germline J gene fills it in. V gene TRBV10-2 combines with J gene TRBJ2-1, with TRBD2 identical over 11 bases. Germline lookup yields CDR1 WSHSY and CDR2 SAAADI. The CDR3 has 15 amino acids. V gave up 3 bases and J gave up 7 bases; unmatched junction bases: 5. The CDR3 reads CASSDLAGGGNEQFF. Incomplete CDR3 DNA: TGCGCCAGCAGTGATCTAGCGGGAGGTGGTAATGAG.

About this clone: Read data end 3 residues before the CDR3 end; the end is taken from the germline J gene. The J gene is TRBJ2-1, the V gene TRBV7-2; 10 bases line up with TRBD2. CDR1 is SGHTA, CDR2 FQGNSA, per germline. The CDR3 length is 15 residues. With 5 bases clipped from V and 4 bases from J, the junction kept 5 bases outside the gene matches. The sequenced CDR3 bases are TGTGCCAGCAGCCTAACTAGCGGGATTTACAATGAG. Translated: CASSLTSGIYNE. The complete CDR3 protein is CASSLTSGIYNEQFF.

A remark on this clone: With the read ending 3 residues before the CDR3 end, the germline J gene is used to fill in that end. The V and J genes are TRBV30 and TRBJ2-5, with 12 bases that match TRBD2. With 2 bases clipped from V and 7 bases from J, the junction kept 14 bases outside the gene matches. The CDR3 sequence is 17 residues long. CDR1 GTSNPN and CDR2 SVGIG come from the germline V gene (reference sequence). The CDR3 reads CAWSPLAGGPQSWTQYF. The DNA read from the CDR3 is TGTGCCTGGAGTCCCCTAGCGGGAGGGCCCCAATCGTGGACC.

This clone registers medium-sized (0.01 to 0.1%) by frequency. Read coverage stops 3 residues before the CDR3 terminus; the germline J gene supplies the remainder. The chain has TRBV19 and TRBJ1-2; 10 nucleotides line up with TRBD1. CDR1 and CDR2 from the germline V gene are LNHDA and SQIVND (reference sequence). The length of the CDR3 is 14 residues. The V gene end was trimmed by 9 bases and the J gene end by 2 bases; junction bases not matched to a gene: 6. The CDR3 bases that were read are TGTGCCAGCACCACGGGACAGGGGAACTATGGC. Translated: CASTTGQGNYG. The entire CDR3 protein is CASTTGQGNYGYTF.

CDR3 sequence reads: CASSLSLAGLSYEQYF. The sequenced CDR3 bases are TGCGCCAGCAGCTTGTCACTAGCGGGACTCTCCTACGAG. V and J are TRBV5-1 and TRBJ2-7, with 10 bases lining up with TRBD2. The read terminates 3 residues ahead of where the CDR3 ends, so the germline J gene completes it. The CDR3 extends over 16 amino acids. V gave up 1 base and J gave up 0 bases; unmatched junction bases: 4. Germline CDR1 reads SGHRS; CDR2 reads YFSETQ.

On this clone itself: The read finishes 3 residues shy of the CDR3 end, and the germline J gene is used to complete it. This rearrangement joins TRBV5-1 to TRBJ1-2; TRBD1 agrees at 8 bases. The CDR3 totals 15 residues. Germline trimming cut 0 bases from V and 3 bases from J; bases unmatched to any gene: 4. CDR1 and CDR2 from the germline V gene are SGHRS and YFSETQ. The sequenced CDR3 bases are TGCGCCAGCAGCTTGGATGACAGGGGATACTATGGC. Its protein product is CASSLDDRGYYG. Given in full, the CDR3 is CASSLDDRGYYGYTF. The variable domain in full, with the rest retrieved from reference TRBV5-1 and TRBJ1-2, is KAGVTQTPRYLIKTRGQQVTLSCSPISGHRSVSWYQQTPGQGLQFLFEYFSETQRNKGNFPGRFSGRQFSNSRSEMNVSTLELGDSALYLCASSLDDRGYYGYTFGSGTRLTVV.

About this clone itself: The read halts 3 residues ahead of the CDR3 end, with the missing end drawn from the germline J gene. The chain joins TRBV10-3 to TRBJ2-1, with 13 bases aligning to TRBD2. Looked up from germline, CDR1 is ENHRY and CDR2 is SYGVKD. Trimming took 3 bases from V and 5 from J; bases not matched to a gene: 7. The CDR3 sequence is 17 residues long. The CDR3 is CAISDVTGLAGDNEQFF. The sequenced CDR3 bases are TGTGCCATCAGTGACGTTACAGGACTAGCGGGGGACAATGAG.

Considering frequency, this clone is medium-sized. From the germline J gene comes the end of the CDR3, since the read stops 3 residues before it. This sequence joins TRBV20-1 and TRBJ2-6; D unclear. Germline CDR1 DFQATT, CDR2 SNEGSKA (reference sequence). V lost 5 bases and J 0 bases, leaving 8 bases between the germline ends. This CDR3 has 14 amino acids. The CDR3 spells CSAVGSSGANVLTF. Incomplete CDR3 DNA: TGCAGTGCTGTGGGCAGCTCTGGGGCCAACGTC.

As concerns this clone: The read gets to within 3 residues of the CDR3 end, and the germline J gene fills in the rest. The chain uses TRBV7-8 and TRBJ2-3; D remains ambiguous. This CDR3 is built from 14 residues. The germline V gene has CDR1 SGHVS and CDR2 FQNEAQ. V was trimmed by 5 bases and J by 3 bases, leaving 12 bases between them. CDR3 amino acids: CASSVATGTDTQYF. The sequenced part of the CDR3 DNA is TGTGCCAGCAGCGTCGCAACCGGGACAGATACG.

Concerning this clone: The read halts 3 residues ahead of the CDR3 end, with the missing end drawn from the germline J gene. This chain uses TRBV20-1 with TRBJ2-4; the D gene is possibly TRBD1 (6 bases). In germline, CDR1 is DFQATT, CDR2 SNEGSKA (reference sequence). The V gene lost 1 base and the J gene lost 1 base, with 8 bases spanning the gap. The CDR3 consists of 14 residues. The part of the CDR3 DNA that was read is TGCAGTGCTAGAGGGCAGGGGGCCAAAAACATT. It is translated as CSARGQGAKNI. The complete CDR3 reads CSARGQGAKNIQYF.

In the case of this clone: The read ends 3 residues shy of where the CDR3 ends; the end is completed using the germline J gene. The gene calls are TRBV2 and TRBJ2-1; 8 bases are shared with TRBD2. The length of the CDR3 is 14 residues. Losses at the gene ends were 7 bases for V and 4 bases for J; bases not matched to a gene: 6. Germline V gives CDR1 SNHLY, CDR2 FYNNEI. The chain's CDR3 is CASMTGGGYNEQFF. CDR3 bases read: TGTGCCAGCATGACCGGGGGGGGATACAATGAG.